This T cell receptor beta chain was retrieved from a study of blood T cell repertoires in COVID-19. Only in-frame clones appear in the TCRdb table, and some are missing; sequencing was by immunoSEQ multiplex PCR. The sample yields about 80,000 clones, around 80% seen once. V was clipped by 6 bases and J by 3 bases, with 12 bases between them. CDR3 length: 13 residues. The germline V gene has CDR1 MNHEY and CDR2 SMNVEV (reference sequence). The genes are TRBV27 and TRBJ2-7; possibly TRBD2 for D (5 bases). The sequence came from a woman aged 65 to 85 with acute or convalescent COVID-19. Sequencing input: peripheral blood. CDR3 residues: CASSSGENYEQYF. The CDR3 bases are TGTGCCAGCAGCTCCGGGGAAAACTACGAGCAGTACTTC.